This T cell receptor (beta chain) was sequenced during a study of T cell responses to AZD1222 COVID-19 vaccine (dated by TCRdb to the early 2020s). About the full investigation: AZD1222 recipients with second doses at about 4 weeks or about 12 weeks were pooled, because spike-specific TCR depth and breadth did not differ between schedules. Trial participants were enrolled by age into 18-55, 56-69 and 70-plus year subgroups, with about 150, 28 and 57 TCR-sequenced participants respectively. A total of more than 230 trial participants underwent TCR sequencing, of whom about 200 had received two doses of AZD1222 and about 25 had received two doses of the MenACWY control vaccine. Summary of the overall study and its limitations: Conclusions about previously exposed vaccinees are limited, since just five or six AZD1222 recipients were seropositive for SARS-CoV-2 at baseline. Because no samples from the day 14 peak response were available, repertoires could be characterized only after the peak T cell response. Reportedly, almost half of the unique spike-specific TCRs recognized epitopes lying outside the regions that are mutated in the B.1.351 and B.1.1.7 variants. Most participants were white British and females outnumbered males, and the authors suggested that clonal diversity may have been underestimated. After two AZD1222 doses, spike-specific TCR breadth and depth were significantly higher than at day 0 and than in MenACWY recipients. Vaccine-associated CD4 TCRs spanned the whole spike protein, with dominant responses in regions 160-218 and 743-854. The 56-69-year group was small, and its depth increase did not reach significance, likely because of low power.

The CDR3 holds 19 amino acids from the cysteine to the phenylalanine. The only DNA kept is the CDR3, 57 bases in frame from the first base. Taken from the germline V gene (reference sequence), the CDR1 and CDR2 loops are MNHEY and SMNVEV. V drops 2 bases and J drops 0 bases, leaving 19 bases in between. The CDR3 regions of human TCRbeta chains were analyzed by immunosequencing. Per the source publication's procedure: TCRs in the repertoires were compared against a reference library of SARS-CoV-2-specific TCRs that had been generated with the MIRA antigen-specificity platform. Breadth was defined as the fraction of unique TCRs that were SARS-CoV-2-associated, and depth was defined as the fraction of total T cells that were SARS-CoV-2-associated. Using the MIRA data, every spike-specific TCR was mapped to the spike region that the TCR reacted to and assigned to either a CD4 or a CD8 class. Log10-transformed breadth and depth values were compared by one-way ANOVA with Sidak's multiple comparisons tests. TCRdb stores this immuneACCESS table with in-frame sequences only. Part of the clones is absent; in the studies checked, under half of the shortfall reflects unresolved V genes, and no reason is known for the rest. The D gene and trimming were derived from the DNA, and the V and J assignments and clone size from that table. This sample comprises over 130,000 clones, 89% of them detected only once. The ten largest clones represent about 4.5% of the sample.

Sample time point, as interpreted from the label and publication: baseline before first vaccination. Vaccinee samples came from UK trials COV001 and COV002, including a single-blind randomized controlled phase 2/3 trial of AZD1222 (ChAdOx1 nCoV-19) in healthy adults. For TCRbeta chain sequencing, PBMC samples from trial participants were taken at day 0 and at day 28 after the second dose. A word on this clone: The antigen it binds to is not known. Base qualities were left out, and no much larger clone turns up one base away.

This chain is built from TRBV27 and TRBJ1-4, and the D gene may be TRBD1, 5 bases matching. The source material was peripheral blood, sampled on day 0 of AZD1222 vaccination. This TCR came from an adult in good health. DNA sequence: TGTGCCAGCAGTTTAGCGGGACTCTCGATCGGTGCAACTAATGAAAAACTGTTTTTT. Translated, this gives CASSLAGLSIGATNEKLFF.